The T cell receptor beta chain under discussion was sequenced for a study of cytomegalovirus exposure and HLA in healthy donors. The overall study: Genotyping showed approximately 81% of almost 400 donors falling in the Caucasian-associated ancestry cluster.

Germline lookup yields CDR1 LGHNA and CDR2 YSLEER. V lost 2 bases and J lost 9; bases outside the gene matches: 4. CDR3 size: 14 residues. Study findings and constraints: With further analysis later on, most CMV-associated TCR beta chains appeared HLA-restricted. In vitro testing confirmed a few CMV-associated chains as specific for CMV antigens.

A word on this clone: Its antigen is unknown.

Primers: 60 Vbeta forward and 13 Jbeta reverse. TCRdb's copy holds only in-frame clones and misses some; the assay was immunoSEQ multiplex PCR. In the table there are over 85,000 clones, around four fifths of which are singletons. This receptor was taken from a man younger than 45 in good health and CMV-seropositive. The genes are TRBV4-3 and TRBJ2-1; 10 bases are shared with TRBD1. The sample comprised PBMCs. CDR3 amino acids: CASSQRQGAAEQFF. As DNA, the CDR3 is TGCGCCAGCAGCCAAAGACAGGGGGCGGCTGAGCAGTTCTTC.